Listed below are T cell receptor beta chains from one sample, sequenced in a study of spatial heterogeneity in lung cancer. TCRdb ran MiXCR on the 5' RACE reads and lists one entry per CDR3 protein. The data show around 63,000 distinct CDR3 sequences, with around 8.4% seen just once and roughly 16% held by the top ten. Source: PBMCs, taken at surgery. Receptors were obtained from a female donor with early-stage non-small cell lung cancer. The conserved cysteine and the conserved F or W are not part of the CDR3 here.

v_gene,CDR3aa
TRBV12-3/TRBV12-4,ASGNTEAF
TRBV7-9,ASSPPTGEKPQH
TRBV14,ASSPGRELF
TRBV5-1,ASSLVPGTGMNTEAF
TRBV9,ASSGDGTGGRDEKLF
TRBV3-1,ASSQVLLAGGRDYEQY
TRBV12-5,ASGLTQGAPGELF
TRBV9,ASSVERLVSTDTQY
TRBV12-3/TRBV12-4,ASRPLGGRQAF
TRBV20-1,SARDLGTSSYNEQF
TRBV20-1,SPGPAFGTEAF
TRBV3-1,ASSHNLRHTGELF
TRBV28,ASTGTATYQETQY
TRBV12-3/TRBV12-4,ASNLRGSTDTQY
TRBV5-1,ASTLAGGNHEQY
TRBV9,ASSVAGLSHQETQY
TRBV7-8,ASSTTGSNEKLF
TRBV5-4,ASSSMRSGRENTGELF
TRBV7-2,AVGAYNEQF
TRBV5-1,ASSRTAGETQY
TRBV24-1,ATSDGLRLAPGTDTQY
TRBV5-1,ASSLGGTNNEQF
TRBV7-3,ASSALAGGNNEQF
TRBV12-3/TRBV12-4,ASSLIEEPAF
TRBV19,ASSITGQALNEQF
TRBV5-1,ASSPLRPNNEQF
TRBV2,ASSGLPTGELF
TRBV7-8,ASSSIRGTGVSPLH
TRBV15,ATSRDEGGYT
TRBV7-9,ASTQGTSGEGFEQY
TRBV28,STGILRGPQH
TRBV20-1,SANGGNNSPLH
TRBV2,ASTLPQYYGYT
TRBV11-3,ASSSTERGYT
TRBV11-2,ASSSTGLGQPQH
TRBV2,ASRGTGTRREDTEAF
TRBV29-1,SVQGAGYGYT
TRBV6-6,ASSYSYPNTGELF
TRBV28,ASTPSNWAGELF
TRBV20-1,SADPGLAEKGSYNEQF